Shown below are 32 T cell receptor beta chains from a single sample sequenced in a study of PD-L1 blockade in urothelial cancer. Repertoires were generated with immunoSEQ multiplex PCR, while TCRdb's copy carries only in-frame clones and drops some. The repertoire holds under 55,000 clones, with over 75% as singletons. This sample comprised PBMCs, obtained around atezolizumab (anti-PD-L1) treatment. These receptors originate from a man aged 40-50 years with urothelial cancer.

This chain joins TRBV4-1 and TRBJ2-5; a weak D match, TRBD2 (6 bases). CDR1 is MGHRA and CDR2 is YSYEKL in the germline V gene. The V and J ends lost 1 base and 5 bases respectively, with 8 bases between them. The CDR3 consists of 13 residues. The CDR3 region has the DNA TGCGCCAGCAGCCAAGGTAGCGGCGAGACCCAGTACTTC. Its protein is CASSQGSGETQYF.

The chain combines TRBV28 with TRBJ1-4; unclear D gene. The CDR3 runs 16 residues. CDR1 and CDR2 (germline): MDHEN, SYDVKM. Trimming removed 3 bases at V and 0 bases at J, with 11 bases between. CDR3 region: CASSFQDGSTNEKLFF. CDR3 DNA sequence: TGTGCCAGCAGTTTTCAGGATGGGTCAACTAATGAAAAACTGTTTTTT.

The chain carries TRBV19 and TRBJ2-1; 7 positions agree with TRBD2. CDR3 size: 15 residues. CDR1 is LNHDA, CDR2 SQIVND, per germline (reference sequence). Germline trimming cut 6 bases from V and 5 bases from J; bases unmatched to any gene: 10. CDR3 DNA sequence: TGTGCCAGTAGGTCGCGGCGGGAGAGGAACAATGAGCAGTTCTTC. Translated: CASRSRRERNNEQFF.

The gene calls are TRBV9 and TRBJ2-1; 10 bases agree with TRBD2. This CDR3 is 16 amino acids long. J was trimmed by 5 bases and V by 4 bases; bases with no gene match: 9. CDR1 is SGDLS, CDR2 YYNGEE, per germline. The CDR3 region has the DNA TGTGCCAGCAGCCCCACAACTAGCGGGAATAACAATGAGCAGTTCTTC. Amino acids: CASSPTTSGNNNEQFF.

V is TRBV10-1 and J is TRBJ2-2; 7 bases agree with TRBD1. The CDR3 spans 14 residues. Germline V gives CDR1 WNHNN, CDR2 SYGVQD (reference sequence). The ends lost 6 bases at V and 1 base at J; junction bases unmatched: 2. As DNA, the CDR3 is TGCGCCAGCAGACAGGGGAGGAACACCGGGGAGCTGTTTTTT. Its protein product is CASRQGRNTGELFF.

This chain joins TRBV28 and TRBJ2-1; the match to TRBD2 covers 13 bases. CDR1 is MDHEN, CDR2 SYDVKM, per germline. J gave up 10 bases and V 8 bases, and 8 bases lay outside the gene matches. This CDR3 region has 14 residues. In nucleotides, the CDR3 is TGTGCCAGCGGCACTAGCGGGAGGGCCGAGGAGCAGTTCTTC. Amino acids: CASGTSGRAEEQFF.

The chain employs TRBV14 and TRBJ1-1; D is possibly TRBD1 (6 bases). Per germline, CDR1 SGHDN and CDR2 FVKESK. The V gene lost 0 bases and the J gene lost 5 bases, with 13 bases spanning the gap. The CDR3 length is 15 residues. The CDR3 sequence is CASSQDRGIGTEAFF. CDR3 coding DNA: TGTGCCAGCAGCCAAGACAGGGGAATTGGGACTGAAGCTTTCTTT.

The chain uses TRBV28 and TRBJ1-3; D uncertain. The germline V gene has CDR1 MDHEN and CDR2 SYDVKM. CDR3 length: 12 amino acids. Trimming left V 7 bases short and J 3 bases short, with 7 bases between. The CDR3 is CASTPGGNTIYF. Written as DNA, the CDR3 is TGTGCCAGCACGCCCGGTGGAAACACCATATATTTT.

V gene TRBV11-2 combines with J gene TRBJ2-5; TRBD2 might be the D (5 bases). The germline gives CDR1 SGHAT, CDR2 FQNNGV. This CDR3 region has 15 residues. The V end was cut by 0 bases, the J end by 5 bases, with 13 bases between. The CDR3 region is CASSLEAAREETQYF. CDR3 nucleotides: TGTGCCAGCAGCTTAGAAGCCGCGAGGGAGGAGACCCAGTACTTC.

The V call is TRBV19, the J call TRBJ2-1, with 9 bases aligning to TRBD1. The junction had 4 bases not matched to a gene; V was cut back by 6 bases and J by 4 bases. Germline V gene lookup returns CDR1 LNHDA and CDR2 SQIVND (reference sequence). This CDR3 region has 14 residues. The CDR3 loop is CASRRTGVYNEQFF. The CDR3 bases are TGTGCCAGTAGACGGACAGGGGTTTACAATGAGCAGTTCTTC.

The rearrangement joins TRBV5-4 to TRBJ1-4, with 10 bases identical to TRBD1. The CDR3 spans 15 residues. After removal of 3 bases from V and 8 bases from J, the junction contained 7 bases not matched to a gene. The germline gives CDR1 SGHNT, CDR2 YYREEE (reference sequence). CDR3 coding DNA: TGTGCCAGCAGCTCGAGGGACAGGGGCGGGGAAAAACTGTTTTTT. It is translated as CASSSRDRGGEKLFF.

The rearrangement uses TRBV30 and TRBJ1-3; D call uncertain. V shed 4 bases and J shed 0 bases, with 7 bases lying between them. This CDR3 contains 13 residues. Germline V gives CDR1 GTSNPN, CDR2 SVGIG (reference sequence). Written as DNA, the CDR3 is TGTGCCTGGAACCGGTTCTCTGGAAACACCATATATTTT. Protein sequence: CAWNRFSGNTIYF.

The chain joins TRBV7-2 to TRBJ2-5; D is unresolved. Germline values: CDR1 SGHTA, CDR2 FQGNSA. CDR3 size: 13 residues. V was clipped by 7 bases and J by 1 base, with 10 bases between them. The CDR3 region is CASTRAFQETQYF. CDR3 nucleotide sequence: TGTGCCAGCACCAGAGCGTTCCAAGAGACCCAGTACTTC.

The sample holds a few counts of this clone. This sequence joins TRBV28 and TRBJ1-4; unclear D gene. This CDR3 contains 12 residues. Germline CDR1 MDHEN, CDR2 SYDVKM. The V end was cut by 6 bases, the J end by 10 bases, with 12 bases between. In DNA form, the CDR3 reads TGTGCCAGCAGCCCGAACACCTTAAAACTGTTTTTT. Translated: CASSPNTLKLFF.

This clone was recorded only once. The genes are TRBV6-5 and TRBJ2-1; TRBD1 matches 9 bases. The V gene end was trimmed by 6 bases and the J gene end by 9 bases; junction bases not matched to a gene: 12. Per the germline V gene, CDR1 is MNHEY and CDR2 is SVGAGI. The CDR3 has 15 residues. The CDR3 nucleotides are TGTGCCAGCAGACCAGACAGGGGGGGATCCGGTGAGCAGTTCTTC. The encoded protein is CASRPDRGGSGEQFF.

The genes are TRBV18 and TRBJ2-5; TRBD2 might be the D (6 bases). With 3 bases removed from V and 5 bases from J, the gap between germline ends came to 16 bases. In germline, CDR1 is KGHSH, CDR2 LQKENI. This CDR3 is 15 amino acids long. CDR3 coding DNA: TGTGCCAGCTCACCCCCGGGAGTCCAAAAGGAGACCCAGTACTTC. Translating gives CASSPPGVQKETQYF.

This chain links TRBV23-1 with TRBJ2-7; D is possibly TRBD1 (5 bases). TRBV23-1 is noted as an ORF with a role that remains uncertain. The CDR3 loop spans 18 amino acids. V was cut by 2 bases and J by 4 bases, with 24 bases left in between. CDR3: CASSQPSPIKGSGYEQYF. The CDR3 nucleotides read TGCGCCAGCAGTCAACCCTCTCCCATTAAGGGGTCTGGGTACGAGCAGTACTTC.

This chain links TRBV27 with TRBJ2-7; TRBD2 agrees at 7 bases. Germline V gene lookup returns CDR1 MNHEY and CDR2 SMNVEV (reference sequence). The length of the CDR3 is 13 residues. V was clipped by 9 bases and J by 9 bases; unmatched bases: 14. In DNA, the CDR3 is TGTGCCAGTGAATCGGCGACTAGCAGGCGGCAGTACTTC. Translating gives CASESATSRRQYF.

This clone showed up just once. The CDR3 spells CASRGQGAGGYTF. The CDR3 DNA reads as TGTGCCAGCAGGGGACAGGGGGCGGGTGGCTACACCTTC. The chain uses TRBV27 and TRBJ1-2; 12 bases match TRBD1. Per germline, CDR1 MNHEY and CDR2 SMNVEV (reference sequence). Trimming removed 6 bases from V and 7 bases from J; junction bases left unmatched: 3. This CDR3 has 13 residues.

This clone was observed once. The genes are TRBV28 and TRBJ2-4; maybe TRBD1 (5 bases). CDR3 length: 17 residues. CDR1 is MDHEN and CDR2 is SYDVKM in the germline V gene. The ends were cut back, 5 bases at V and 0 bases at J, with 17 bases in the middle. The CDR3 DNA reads TGTGCCAGCAGTCCCTCTACAGGAAACCTAGCCAAAAACATTCAGTACTTC. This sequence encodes CASSPSTGNLAKNIQYF.

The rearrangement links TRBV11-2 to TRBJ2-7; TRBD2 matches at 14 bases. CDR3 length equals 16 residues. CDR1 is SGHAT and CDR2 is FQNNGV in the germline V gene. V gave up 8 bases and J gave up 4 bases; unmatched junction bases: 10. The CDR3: CASWPGTSGSSYEQYF. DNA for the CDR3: TGTGCCAGCTGGCCGGGGACTAGCGGGAGCTCGTACGAGCAGTACTTC. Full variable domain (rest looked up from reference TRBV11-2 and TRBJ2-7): EAGVAQSPRYKIIEKRQSVAFWCNPISGHATLYWYQQILGQGPKLLIQFQNNGVVDDSQLPKDRFSAERLKGVDSTLKIQPAKLEDSAVYLCASWPGTSGSSYEQYFGPGTRLTVT.

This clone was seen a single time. The CDR3 is CASSHHERDRKNIQYF. The CDR3 coding sequence is TGCGCCAGCAGCCACCACGAAAGGGACAGAAAAAACATTCAGTACTTC. The chain is built from TRBV4-1 and TRBJ2-4; 7 positions match TRBD1. Germline loops: CDR1 MGHRA, CDR2 YSYEKL. Trimming removed 3 bases from V and 4 bases from J; junction bases left unmatched: 9. The CDR3 spans 16 residues.

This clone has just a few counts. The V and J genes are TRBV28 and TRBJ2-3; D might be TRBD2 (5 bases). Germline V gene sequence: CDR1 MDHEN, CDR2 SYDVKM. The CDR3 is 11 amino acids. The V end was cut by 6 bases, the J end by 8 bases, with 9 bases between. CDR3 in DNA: TGTGCCAGCAGAGACGGGATTACGCAGTATTTT. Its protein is CASRDGITQYF.

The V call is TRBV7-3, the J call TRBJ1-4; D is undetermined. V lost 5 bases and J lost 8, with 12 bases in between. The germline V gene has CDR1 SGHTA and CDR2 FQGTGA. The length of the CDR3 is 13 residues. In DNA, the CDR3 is TGTGCCAGCAGCCGGTCCCCGGGGGAAAAACTGTTTTTT. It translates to CASSRSPGEKLFF.

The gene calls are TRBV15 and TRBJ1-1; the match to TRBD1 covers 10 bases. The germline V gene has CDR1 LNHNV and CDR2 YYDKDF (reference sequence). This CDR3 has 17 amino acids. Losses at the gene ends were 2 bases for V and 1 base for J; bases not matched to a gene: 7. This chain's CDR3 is CATSRSGQGFANTEAFF. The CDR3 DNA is TGTGCCACCAGCAGATCGGGACAGGGGTTTGCGAACACTGAAGCTTTCTTT.

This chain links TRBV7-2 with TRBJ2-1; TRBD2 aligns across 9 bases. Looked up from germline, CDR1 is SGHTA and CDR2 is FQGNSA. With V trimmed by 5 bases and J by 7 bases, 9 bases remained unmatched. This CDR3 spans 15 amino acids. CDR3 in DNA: TGTGCCAGCAGCCGGATAGCGGGAGCCACGAATGAGCAGTTCTTC. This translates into CASSRIAGATNEQFF.

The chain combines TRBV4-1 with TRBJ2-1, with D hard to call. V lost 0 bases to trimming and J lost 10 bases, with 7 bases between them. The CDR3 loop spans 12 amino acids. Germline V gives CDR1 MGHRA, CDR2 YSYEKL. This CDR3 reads CASSQEISEQFF. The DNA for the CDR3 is TGCGCCAGCAGCCAAGAGATAAGCGAGCAGTTCTTC.

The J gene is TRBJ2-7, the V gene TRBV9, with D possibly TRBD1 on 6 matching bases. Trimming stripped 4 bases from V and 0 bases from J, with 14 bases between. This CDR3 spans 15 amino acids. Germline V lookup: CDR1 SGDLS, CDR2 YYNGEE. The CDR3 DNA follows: TGTGCCAGCAGCCCATCAGGACAGATCTCCTACGAGCAGTACTTC. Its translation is CASSPSGQISYEQYF.

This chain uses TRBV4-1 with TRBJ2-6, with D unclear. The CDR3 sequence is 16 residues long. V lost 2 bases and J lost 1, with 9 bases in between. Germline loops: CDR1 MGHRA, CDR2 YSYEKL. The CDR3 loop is CASSQPTVSGANVLTF. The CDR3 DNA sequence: TGCGCCAGCAGCCAACCAACGGTTTCTGGGGCCAACGTCCTGACTTTC.

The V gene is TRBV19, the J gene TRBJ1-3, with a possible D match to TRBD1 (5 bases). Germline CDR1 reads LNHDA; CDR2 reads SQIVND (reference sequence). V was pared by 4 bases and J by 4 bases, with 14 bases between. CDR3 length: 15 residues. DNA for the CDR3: TGTGCCAGTAGTAGGGGACTGTTCGACGGAAACACCATATATTTT. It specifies CASSRGLFDGNTIYF.

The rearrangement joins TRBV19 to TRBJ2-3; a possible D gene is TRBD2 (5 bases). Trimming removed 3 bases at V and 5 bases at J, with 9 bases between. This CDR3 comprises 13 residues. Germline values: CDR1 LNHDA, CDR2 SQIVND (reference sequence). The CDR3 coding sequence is TGTGCCAGTAGTATCGGACGGGGAGATACGCAGTATTTT. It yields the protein CASSIGRGDTQYF.

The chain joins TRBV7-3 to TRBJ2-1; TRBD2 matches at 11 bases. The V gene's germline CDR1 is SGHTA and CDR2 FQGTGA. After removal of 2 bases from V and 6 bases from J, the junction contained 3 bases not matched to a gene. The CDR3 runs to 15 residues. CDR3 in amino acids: CASSLALAGANEQFF. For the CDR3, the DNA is TGTGCCAGCAGCTTAGCACTAGCGGGGGCCAATGAGCAGTTCTTC.